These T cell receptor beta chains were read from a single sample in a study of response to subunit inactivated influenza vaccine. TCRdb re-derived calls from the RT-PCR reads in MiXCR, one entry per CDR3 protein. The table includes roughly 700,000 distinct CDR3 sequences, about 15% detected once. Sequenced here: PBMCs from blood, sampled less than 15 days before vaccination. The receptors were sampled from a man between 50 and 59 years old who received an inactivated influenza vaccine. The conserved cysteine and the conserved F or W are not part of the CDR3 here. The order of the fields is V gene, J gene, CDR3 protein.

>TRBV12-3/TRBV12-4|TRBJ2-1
ASRGLAADSYNEQF
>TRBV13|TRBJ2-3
ASSPEIGEREDTDTQY
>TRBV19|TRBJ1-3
ASSPAGLGNTIY
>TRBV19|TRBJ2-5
ASSWAGQETQY
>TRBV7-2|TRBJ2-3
ASSLKNGRPPTDTQY
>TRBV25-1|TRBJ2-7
ASTKTGIYEQY
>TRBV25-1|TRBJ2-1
ASSESSALAPEQF
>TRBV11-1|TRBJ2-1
ASSQRDRRSSSYNEQF
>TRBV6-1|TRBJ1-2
ASSRFPGPNYGYT
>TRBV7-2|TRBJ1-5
ASSLNRGLAGQPQH
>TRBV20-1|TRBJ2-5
SAHPQGLRETQY
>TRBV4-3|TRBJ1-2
ASSQEDRGHYGYT
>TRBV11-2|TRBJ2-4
ASSSDRGLLAKNIQY
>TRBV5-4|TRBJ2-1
ASSLAFSGGALEYNEQF
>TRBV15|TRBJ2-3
ATSREHLQGSQTDTQY
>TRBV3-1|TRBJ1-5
ASSDSYSNQPQH
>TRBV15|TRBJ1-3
ATSIYPGNTIY
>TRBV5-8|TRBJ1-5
ASSLFGGRDNQPQH
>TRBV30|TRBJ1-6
AWGYYNSPLH
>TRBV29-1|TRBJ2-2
SVGGRDTGELF
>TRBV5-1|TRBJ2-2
ASSPGQTANTGELF
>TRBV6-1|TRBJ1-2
ASSTPGQSINYGYT
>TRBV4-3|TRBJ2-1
ASSQDLDRGYNEQF
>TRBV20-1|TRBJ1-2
SAADLRRPRP
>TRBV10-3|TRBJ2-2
ANGAGGGTGELF
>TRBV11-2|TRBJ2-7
ASSAHRDRGLEQY
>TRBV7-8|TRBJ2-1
ASSFHWSYNEQF
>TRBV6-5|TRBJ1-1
ASSYTGTGLIEAF
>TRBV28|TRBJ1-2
ASRPNGYGYT
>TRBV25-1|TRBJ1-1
ASSDWGTTEAF
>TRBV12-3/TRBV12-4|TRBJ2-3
ASSMGQGNTDTQY
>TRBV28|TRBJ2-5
ASSLGRAVIKTQY
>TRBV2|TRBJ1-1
ASGQGRGTEAF
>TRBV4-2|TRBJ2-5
ASSQGDSSSETQY
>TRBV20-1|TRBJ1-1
STPGVGTEAF
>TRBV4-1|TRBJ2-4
ASSPSGLAGGGAKNIQY
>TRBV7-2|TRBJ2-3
ASSSPTSGPHTQY
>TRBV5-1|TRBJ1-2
ASSLNEGGGYT
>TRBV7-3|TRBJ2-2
ASTLRPGLIGGKLF
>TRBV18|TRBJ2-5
ASSPYSGTEETQY
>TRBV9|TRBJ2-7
ASSPRGGLRAYEQY
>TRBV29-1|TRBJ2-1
SVGLAGGPQEQF
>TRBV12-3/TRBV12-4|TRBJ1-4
ASSALGEKLF